Sequencing of this TCR beta chain was carried out in a study of T-cell reconstitution after alpha-beta-depleted transplantation in children. Construction of the TCRbeta library involved unique molecular identifiers. One entry per CDR3 protein, called by TCRdb with MiXCR from the PCR reads. The repertoire holds approximately 89,000 distinct CDR3 sequences, with about 14% as singletons. Regarding the study as a whole: After transplant, high TCRbeta diversity at day 60 in some patients arose from surviving recipient T cells and thymic progenitors. Among T cells one year after transplant, newly produced cells accounted for most counts and diversity. By about two months after transplant, alpha-beta T cells reportedly arose from several hundred graft clones that had expanded.

V lost 1 base and J 5 bases, leaving 12 bases between the germline ends. The CDR3 runs 14 residues. In germline, CDR1 is SEHNR, CDR2 FQNEAQ (reference sequence). Of note for this clonotype: Antigen unknown.

The sequences come from PBMCs, mostly from graft donor cells, collected 180 days after TCRalphabeta/CD19-depleted stem cell transplant. This clonotype originated in a male patient aged 2-10 years who had a stem cell transplant for acute lymphoblastic leukemia, so the T cells may come from the graft donor. This chain joins TRBV7-9 and TRBJ2-7; TRBD1 might be the D (6 bases). The DNA of the CDR3 is TGTGCCAGCAGCTTAGTAGGGACATGGGACGAGCAGTACTTC. Residues: CASSLVGTWDEQYF. Combining the CDR3 with reference TRBV7-9 and TRBJ2-7 gives the whole variable domain DTGVSQNPRHKITKRGQNVTFRCDPISEHNRLYWYRQTLGQGPEFLTYFQNEAQLEKSRLLSDRFSAERPKGSFSTLEIQRTEQGDSAMYLCASSLVGTWDEQYFGPGTRLTVT.